These T cell receptor beta chains were read from a single sample in a study of T cells in Graves' hyperthyroidism and ophthalmopathy. TCRdb recomputed calls from the multiplex PCR reads with MiXCR, one row per CDR3 protein. This table holds more than 450,000 distinct CDR3 sequences, less than 20% found once. Sequencing was performed on blood. Receptor source: a man aged 40-50 years with Graves' ophthalmopathy. CDR3s include the opening cysteine and the closing phenylalanine or tryptophan. The D gene is left open where the match is weak. Expanded clones are given a class, and other clones once, few, many or no size at all.

D gene: TRBD1; clone size: -; V gene: TRBV18; J gene: TRBJ2-1; CDR3 protein: CASSPPRQGPYNEQFF; CDR3 DNA: TGTGCCAGCTCACCACCGAGACAGGGCCCCTACAATGAGCAGTTCTTC
D gene: TRBD2; clone size: -; V gene: TRBV4-2; J gene: TRBJ2-5; CDR3 protein: CASTETSAQETQYF; CDR3 DNA: TGTGCCAGCACCGAGACTAGCGCCCAAGAGACCCAGTACTTC
D gene: TRBD2; clone size: many; V gene: TRBV5-6; J gene: TRBJ2-3; CDR3 protein: CASSSPGLATTDTQYF; CDR3 DNA: TGTGCCAGCAGCTCGCCGGGACTAGCGACTACAGATACGCAGTATTTT
D gene: TRBD1; clone size: -; V gene: TRBV20-1; J gene: TRBJ1-5; CDR3 protein: CSALDRAEQPQHF; CDR3 DNA: TGCAGTGCTTTAGACAGGGCCGAGCAGCCCCAGCATTTT
D gene: -; clone size: -; V gene: TRBV7-3; J gene: TRBJ2-1; CDR3 protein: CASSLLGNNEQFF; CDR3 DNA: TGTGCCAGCAGCCTCCTCGGGAACAATGAGCAGTTCTTC
D gene: -; clone size: -; V gene: TRBV10-3; J gene: TRBJ2-1; CDR3 protein: CAISDSGNEQFF; CDR3 DNA: TGTGCCATCAGTGATTCAGGCAATGAGCAGTTCTTC
D gene: -; clone size: -; V gene: TRBV2; J gene: TRBJ1-1; CDR3 protein: CASSTSDRGAWDTEAFF; CDR3 DNA: -
D gene: -; clone size: few; V gene: TRBV28; J gene: TRBJ1-5; CDR3 protein: CASSPDTYQPQHF; CDR3 DNA: TGTGCCAGCAGCCCGGACACCTATCAGCCCCAGCATTTT
D gene: -; clone size: few; V gene: TRBV10-1; J gene: TRBJ2-3; CDR3 protein: CASTARPADSTDTQYF; CDR3 DNA: TGCGCCAGCACTGCTAGGCCAGCGGACAGCACAGATACGCAGTATTTT
D gene: -; clone size: -; V gene: TRBV28; J gene: TRBJ2-5; CDR3 protein: CASSLSRLVETQYF; CDR3 DNA: TGTGCCAGCAGTTTATCACGTCTAGTCGAGACCCAGTACTTC
D gene: -; clone size: -; V gene: TRBV28; J gene: TRBJ2-6; CDR3 protein: CASSNWGEAGANVLTF; CDR3 DNA: TGTGCCAGCAGTAATTGGGGGGAAGCTGGGGCCAACGTCCTGACTTTC
D gene: -; clone size: -; V gene: TRBV6-1; J gene: TRBJ1-5; CDR3 protein: CASSEGVRQPQHF; CDR3 DNA: TGTGCCAGCAGTGAAGGGGTACGGCAGCCCCAGCATTTT
D gene: -; clone size: many; V gene: TRBV11-2; J gene: TRBJ2-1; CDR3 protein: CASSYPQGGGEQFF; CDR3 DNA: TGTGCCAGCAGCTACCCCCAAGGGGGGGGTGAGCAGTTCTTC
D gene: -; clone size: few; V gene: TRBV10-3; J gene: TRBJ1-1; CDR3 protein: CAISKDRGTEAFF; CDR3 DNA: TGTGCCATCAGTAAGGACCGAGGCACTGAAGCTTTCTTT
D gene: -; clone size: few; V gene: TRBV6-1; J gene: TRBJ2-3; CDR3 protein: CASSPATRTQYF; CDR3 DNA: TGTGCCAGCAGTCCCGCCACAAGGACGCAGTATTTT
D gene: TRBD2; clone size: -; V gene: TRBV19; J gene: TRBJ2-3; CDR3 protein: CASRETSGEEDTQYF; CDR3 DNA: TGTGCCAGTAGAGAGACTAGCGGAGAAGAAGATACGCAGTATTTT
D gene: -; clone size: -; V gene: TRBV7-2; J gene: TRBJ2-4; CDR3 protein: CASSNDPRGIQYF; CDR3 DNA: TGTGCCAGCAGCAATGACCCGAGGGGCATTCAGTACTTC
D gene: -; clone size: many; V gene: TRBV27; J gene: TRBJ2-3; CDR3 protein: CASSLSRGDTQYF; CDR3 DNA: TGTGCCAGCAGTTTATCCCGCGGAGATACGCAGTATTTT
D gene: -; clone size: few; V gene: TRBV5-8; J gene: TRBJ1-1; CDR3 protein: CASSLDGSAFF; CDR3 DNA: TGTGCCAGCAGCTTGGACGGGAGCGCTTTCTTT
D gene: -; clone size: few; V gene: TRBV9; J gene: TRBJ1-6; CDR3 protein: CASSPTQGNSPLHF; CDR3 DNA: TGTGCCAGCAGCCCTACCCAGGGGAATTCACCCCTCCACTTT